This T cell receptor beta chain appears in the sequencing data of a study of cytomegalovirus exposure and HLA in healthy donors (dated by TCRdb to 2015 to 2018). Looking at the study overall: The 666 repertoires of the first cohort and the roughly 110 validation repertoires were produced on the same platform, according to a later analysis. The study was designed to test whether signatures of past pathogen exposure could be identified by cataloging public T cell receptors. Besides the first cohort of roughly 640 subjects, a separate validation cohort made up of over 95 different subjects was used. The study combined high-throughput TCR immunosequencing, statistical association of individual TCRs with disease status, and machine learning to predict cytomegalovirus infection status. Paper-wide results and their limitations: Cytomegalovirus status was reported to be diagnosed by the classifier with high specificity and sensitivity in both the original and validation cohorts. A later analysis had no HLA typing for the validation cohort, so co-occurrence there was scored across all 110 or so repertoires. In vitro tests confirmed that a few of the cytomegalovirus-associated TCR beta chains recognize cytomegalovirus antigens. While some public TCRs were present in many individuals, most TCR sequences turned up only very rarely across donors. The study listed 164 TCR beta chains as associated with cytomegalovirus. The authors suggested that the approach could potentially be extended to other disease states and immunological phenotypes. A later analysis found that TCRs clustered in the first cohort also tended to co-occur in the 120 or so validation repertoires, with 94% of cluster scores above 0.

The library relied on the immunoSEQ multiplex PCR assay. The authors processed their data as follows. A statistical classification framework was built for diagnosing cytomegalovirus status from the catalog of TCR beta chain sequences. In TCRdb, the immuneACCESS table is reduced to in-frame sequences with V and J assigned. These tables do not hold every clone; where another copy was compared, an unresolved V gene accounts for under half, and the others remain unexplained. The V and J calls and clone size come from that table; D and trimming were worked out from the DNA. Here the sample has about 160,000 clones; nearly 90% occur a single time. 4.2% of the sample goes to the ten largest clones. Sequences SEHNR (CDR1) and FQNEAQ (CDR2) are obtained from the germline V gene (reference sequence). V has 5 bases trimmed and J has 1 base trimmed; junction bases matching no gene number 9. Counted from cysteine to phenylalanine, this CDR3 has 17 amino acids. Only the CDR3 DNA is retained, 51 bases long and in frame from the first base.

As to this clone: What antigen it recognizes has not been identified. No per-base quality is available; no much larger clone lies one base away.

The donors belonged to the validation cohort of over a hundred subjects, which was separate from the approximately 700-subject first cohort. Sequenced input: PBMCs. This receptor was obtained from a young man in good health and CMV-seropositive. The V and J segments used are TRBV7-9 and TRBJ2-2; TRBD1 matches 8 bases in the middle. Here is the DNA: TGTGCCAGCAGCAACAGGGGGAGAACTATGAACACCGGGGAGCTGTTTTTT. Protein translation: CASSNRGRTMNTGELFF.